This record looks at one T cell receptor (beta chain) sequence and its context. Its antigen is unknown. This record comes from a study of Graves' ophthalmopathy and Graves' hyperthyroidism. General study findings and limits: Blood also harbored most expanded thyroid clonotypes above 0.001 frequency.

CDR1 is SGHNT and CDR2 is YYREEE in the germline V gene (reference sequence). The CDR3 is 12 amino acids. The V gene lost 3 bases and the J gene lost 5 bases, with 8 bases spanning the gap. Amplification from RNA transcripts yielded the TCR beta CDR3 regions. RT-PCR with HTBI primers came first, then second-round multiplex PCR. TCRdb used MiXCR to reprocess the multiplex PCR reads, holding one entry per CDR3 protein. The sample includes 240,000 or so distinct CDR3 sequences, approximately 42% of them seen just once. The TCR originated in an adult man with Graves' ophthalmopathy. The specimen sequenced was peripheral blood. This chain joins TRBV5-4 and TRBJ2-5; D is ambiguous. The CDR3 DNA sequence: TGTGCCAGCAGCTCCTTGATGGAGACCCAGTACTTC. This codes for CASSSLMETQYF.